A selection of T cell receptor beta chains follows, all from one sample in a study of blood T cell repertoires in COVID-19. Profiled with immunoSEQ multiplex PCR; TCRdb holds only in-frame clones, not every one. In the table there are approximately 280,000 clones, around nine tenths of which are singletons. Sequenced sample: peripheral blood. The receptors shown here come from a man aged 45-60 years with acute or convalescent COVID-19. CDR3s include the opening cysteine and the closing phenylalanine or tryptophan. The D gene is left open where the match is weak. Not every row has a clone size; where given, it reads once, few, many or a size class.

TRBV4-1	TRBD1	TRBJ1-2	-	CASSHLRSGDRVGGYTF	TGCGCCAGCAGTCACCTCCGGTCGGGGGACAGGGTGGGAGGCTACACCTTC
TRBV11-2	TRBD1	TRBJ1-5	few	CASSGQGSDQPQHF	TGTGCCAGCAGCGGACAGGGATCGGATCAGCCCCAGCATTTT
TRBV6-5	TRBD1	TRBJ2-3	-	CASSYSTPTGDTQYF	TGTGCCAGCAGTTACTCGACCCCGACAGGGGATACGCAGTATTTT
TRBV5-6	-	TRBJ2-7	-	CASSLVGGEQYF	TGTGCCAGCAGCTTGGTCGGGGGCGAGCAGTACTTC
TRBV2	-	TRBJ2-5	-	CASSELTPGQETQYF	TGTGCCAGCAGTGAATTAACCCCGGGTCAAGAGACCCAGTACTTC
TRBV4-1	-	TRBJ1-1	-	CASSQDRSYRGAFF	TGCGCCAGCAGCCAAGATAGGAGTTACCGGGGAGCTTTCTTT
TRBV7-9	-	TRBJ2-7	once	CASTGWGRSYEQYF	TGTGCCAGCACCGGATGGGGCCGGAGCTACGAGCAGTACTTC
TRBV7-6	TRBD2	TRBJ2-2	-	CASSQSSGVTGELFF	TGTGCCAGCAGCCAGTCTAGCGGCGTCACCGGGGAGCTGTTTTTT
TRBV7-9	-	TRBJ1-1	-	CASSLAGRGTEAFF	TGTGCCAGCAGCTTAGCGGGCAGGGGCACTGAAGCTTTCTTT
TRBV12-5	-	TRBJ1-5	-	CASGPGINQPQHF	TGTGCTAGTGGCCCGGGGATCAATCAGCCCCAGCATTTT
TRBV30	-	TRBJ1-1	-	CARAPYGDTEAFF	TGTGCCCGGGCCCCTTACGGGGACACTGAAGCTTTCTTT
TRBV13	-	TRBJ1-1	-	CASSFGTRTEAFF	TGTGCCAGCAGCTTCGGGACAAGGACTGAAGCTTTCTTT
TRBV29-1	TRBD1	TRBJ2-7	-	CSVSPGQGAAYEQYF	TGCAGCGTTTCGCCGGGACAGGGGGCTGCCTACGAGCAGTACTTC
TRBV29-1	TRBD1	TRBJ2-3	-	CSVLKLGTASTDTQYF	TGCAGCGTCCTGAAATTGGGGACAGCTAGCACAGATACGCAGTATTTT
TRBV11-3	-	TRBJ2-7	-	CASSLDGAGTEQYF	TGTGCCAGCAGCTTAGACGGAGCGGGTACAGAGCAGTACTTC
TRBV2	-	TRBJ2-2	-	CASSVTTGGELFF	TGTGCCAGCAGTGTCACTACTGGTGGGGAGCTGTTTTTT
TRBV3-1/TRBV3-2	TRBD2	TRBJ2-3	-	CASSQEKGSWGGDTQYF	TGTGCCAGCAGCCAAGAGAAAGGCTCCTGGGGGGGAGATACGCAGTATTTT
TRBV7-9	-	TRBJ1-4	-	CASSLAHGAQSEKLFF	TGTGCCAGCAGCTTAGCGCACGGAGCCCAAAGTGAAAAACTGTTTTTT
TRBV7-8	-	TRBJ1-6	-	CASSTIPGRNSPLHF	TGTGCCAGCAGCACGATACCAGGGCGGAATTCACCCCTCCACTTT
TRBV7-8	-	TRBJ2-3	-	CASSSVTLGIDTQYF	TGTGCCAGCAGCTCCGTGACACTAGGGATAGATACGCAGTATTTT
TRBV19	-	TRBJ2-3	once	CASSISWQGDTQYF	TGTGCCAGTAGTATATCGTGGCAGGGAGATACGCAGTATTTT
TRBV5-1	TRBD1	TRBJ1-1	-	CASRFAQGDTEAFF	TGCGCCAGCAGATTCGCCCAGGGGGACACTGAAGCTTTCTTT